This T cell receptor beta chain was retrieved from a study of blood T cell repertoires in COVID-19 (dated by TCRdb to 2018 to 2021). Study-wide context: Samples from collaborators originated in the United States, Italy and Spain and spanned both the acute and convalescent phases of COVID-19. The material from the prospective study consisted of cDNA or gDNA derived from T cells, B-cell-depleted T cells, or PBMCs. The dataset comprised deeply sampled blood TCRbeta repertoires from subjects exposed to, actively infected with, or recovered from COVID-19. The repertoires were made available in a free public database intended to serve as a resource for research on the immune response to SARS-CoV-2. Samples came from the ongoing ImmuneRACE study (first 160 participants) plus 1,254 subjects from 6 global collaborators. Nearly every sample came with metadata listing a de-identified subject ID, COVID-19 status, age in years and sex. HLA class I and class II types, where available, came from metadata supplied by the sample provider rather than from assay-based typing. Paper-wide results and their limitations: The amount of clinical and demographic metadata varied by source and participant and was provided uncurated.

The CDR3, from cysteine to phenylalanine, totals 17 residues. Only the CDR3 DNA stays, 51 bases, in frame from base 1. V and J lose 4 bases and 0 bases, and a span of 16 bases separates them. The germline V gene encodes CDR1 MNHEY and CDR2 SVGEGT. Enrolling through a virtual design, the prospective study's participants ranged in age from roughly 18 to 89 years and lived across roughly 24 United States geographic areas. In the prospective study, participants were assigned to cohorts based on the clinical history participants reported in a screening survey and a study questionnaire. Exposed participants had been in contact, within 2 weeks of entering the study, with a person who had a PCR-confirmed or clinician-diagnosed case of COVID-19. In the prospective study, mobile phlebotomists collected whole blood, serum and a nasopharyngeal or oropharyngeal swab from each participant. Over a roughly two-month period, participants in the prospective study had the option of providing additional blood draws and questionnaires. Blood samples from the prospective study were shipped frozen or at room temperature prior to DNA extraction.

TCRbeta CDR3 regions were amplified from genomic DNA by means of the immunoSEQ Assay, a bias-controlled multiplex PCR. Under the source paper's analysis protocol: Within the assay, amplification of reference gene primers was used to estimate how many nucleated cells each sample contained. Sequence reads were collapsed and filtered to measure the absolute abundance of every unique TCRbeta CDR3 rearrangement. Productive Simpson clonality was computed per sample as the square root of Simpson's diversity index over productive rearrangements. The table was pulled from immuneACCESS by TCRdb, which kept in-frame rearrangements only. Such tables lose some clones; where checked, under half of the loss comes from unresolved V genes, and the rest has no known cause. The V and J calls and clone size were taken over from that table, and D and trimming were inferred from the DNA. Within this sample are roughly 230,000 clones, with roughly 85% of them counted one time only. About 6.9% of the sample is held by the ten biggest clonotypes.

Turning to this clone: Its antigen is not yet known. No clone much larger than this one lies a single base away; base qualities are absent.

The sequence links TRBV6-2 or TRBV6-3 to TRBJ2-1; a weak D assignment points to TRBD2 (6 bases agree). This receptor was taken from a woman aged 50 to 60 who had been exposed to COVID-19. The sequenced sample was PBMCs or T cells enriched from blood (not recorded which). The nucleotides read TGTGCCAGCAGTTCCGAGTCACGGGGGAACTCCTACAATGAGCAGTTCTTC. Its coded protein is CASSSESRGNSYNEQFF.